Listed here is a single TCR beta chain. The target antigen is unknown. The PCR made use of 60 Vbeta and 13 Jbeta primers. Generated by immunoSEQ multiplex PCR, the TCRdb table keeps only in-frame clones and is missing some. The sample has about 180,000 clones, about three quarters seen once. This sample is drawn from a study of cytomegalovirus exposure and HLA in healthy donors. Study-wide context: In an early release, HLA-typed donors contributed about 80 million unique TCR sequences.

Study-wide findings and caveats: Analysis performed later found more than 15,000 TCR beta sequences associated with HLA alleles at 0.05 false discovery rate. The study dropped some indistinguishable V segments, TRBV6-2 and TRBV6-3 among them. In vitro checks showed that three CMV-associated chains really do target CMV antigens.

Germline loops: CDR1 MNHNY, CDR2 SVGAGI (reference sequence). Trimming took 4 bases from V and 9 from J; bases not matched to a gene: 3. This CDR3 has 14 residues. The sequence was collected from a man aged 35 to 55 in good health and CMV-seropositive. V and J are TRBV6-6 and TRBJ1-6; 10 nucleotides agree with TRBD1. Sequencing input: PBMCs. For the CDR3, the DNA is TGTGCCAGCAGTTTGGGGGACAGGGGTTCACCCCTCCACTTT. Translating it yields CASSLGDRGSPLHF.